A selection of T cell receptor beta chains follows, all from one sample in a study of memory CD4+ T cells and cytomegalovirus serostatus. Sequenced by immunoSEQ multiplex PCR; TCRdb stores in-frame clones only, minus some. The data show some 46,000 clones, with under 80% seen just once and around 0.61% held by the top ten. Material: memory CD4+ T cells from blood. Receptor source: an adult in good health and CMV-seronegative. Both conserved end residues are part of each CDR3. Fields, in order: J gene, D gene, clone size, V gene, CDR3 protein, CDR3 DNA. D genes are given only for firm matches. For some rows the clone size is stated as once, few or many, or as a class when expanded; others skip it.

>TRBJ2-5|TRBD1|once|TRBV5-1
CASSLAGTGGLETQYF
TGCGCCAGCAGCTTGGCCGGGACAGGGGGTTTAGAGACCCAGTACTTC
>TRBJ2-3|NA|once|TRBV5-1
CASSPGPSTDTQYF
TGCGCCAGCAGCCCGGGCCCTAGCACAGATACGCAGTATTTT
>TRBJ2-7|NA|few|TRBV15
CATSTKARTYEQYF
TGTGCCACCAGCACGAAAGCCAGGACCTACGAGCAGTACTTC
>TRBJ1-4|TRBD1|once|TRBV4-2
CASSQEQGAGNEKLFF
TGTGCCAGCAGCCAAGAGCAGGGGGCTGGTAATGAAAAACTGTTTTTT
>TRBJ2-3|TRBD2|NA|TRBV7-9
CASSSVAGRTTDTQYF
TGTGCCAGCAGCTCAGTAGCGGGCCGAACCACAGATACGCAGTATTTT
>TRBJ2-1|NA|NA|TRBV7-2
CASTPQVSSYNEQFF
TGTGCCAGCACCCCTCAGGTTAGCTCCTACAATGAGCAGTTCTTC
>TRBJ1-4|NA|NA|TRBV7-9
CASSQPGYNEKLFF
TGTGCCAGCAGCCAGCCGGGCTATAATGAAAAACTGTTTTTT
>TRBJ2-7|TRBD1|NA|TRBV10-3
CAISGGQGVAYEQYF
TGTGCCATCAGTGGGGGACAGGGGGTGGCCTACGAGCAGTACTTC
>TRBJ1-1|NA|NA|TRBV7-2
CASSLGPRGGAFF
TGTGCCAGCAGCTTAGGTCCGCGGGGGGGAGCTTTCTTT
>TRBJ2-3|TRBD2|NA|TRBV2
CASSVSRGSTDTQYF
TGTGCCAGCAGTGTCTCGCGGGGGAGCACAGATACGCAGTATTTT
>TRBJ1-6|NA|NA|TRBV7-9
CASSFDHSPLHF
TGTGCCAGCAGCTTCGACCATTCACCCCTCCACTTT
>TRBJ1-2|NA|NA|TRBV7-9
CASSTDRYGYTF
TGTGCCAGCAGCACCGACAGATATGGCTACACCTTC
>TRBJ2-3|TRBD2|NA|TRBV23-1
CASSQSNPAGGQDTQYF
TGCGCCAGCAGTCAATCGAACCCAGCGGGGGGCCAAGATACGCAGTATTTT
>TRBJ2-5|TRBD1|NA|TRBV5-1
CASSFGDRYQETQYF
TGCGCCAGCAGCTTTGGGGACAGGTACCAAGAGACCCAGTACTTC
>TRBJ1-1|TRBD1|NA|TRBV11-2
CASSLVWTGRNTEAFF
TGTGCCAGCAGCTTAGTTTGGACAGGACGGAACACTGAAGCTTTCTTT
>TRBJ2-6|TRBD1|few|TRBV27
CASSPSSTGVSGANVLTF
TGTGCCAGCAGTCCGTCTTCCACAGGGGTCTCTGGGGCCAACGTCCTGACTTTC
>TRBJ2-7|TRBD1|NA|TRBV5-1
CASSLAGQGAHEQYF
TGCGCCAGCAGCTTGGCCGGACAGGGGGCCCACGAGCAGTACTTC
>TRBJ1-3|NA|NA|TRBV19
CASMTRSGNTIYF
TGTGCCAGTATGACCCGCTCTGGAAACACCATATATTTT
>TRBJ2-3|NA|NA|TRBV30
CAWSVGGTSTDTQYF
TGTGCCTGGAGTGTAGGGGGTACTAGCACAGATACGCAGTATTTT
>TRBJ2-7|TRBD1|NA|TRBV5-1
CASSLRLGTGPYEQYF
TGCGCCAGCAGCTTGCGGTTGGGGACAGGACCCTACGAGCAGTACTTC
>TRBJ1-6|TRBD1|once|TRBV6-6
CASSPGQGERSPLHF
TGTGCCAGCAGCCCCGGACAGGGGGAGCGTTCACCCCTCCACTTT
>TRBJ2-3|TRBD2|NA|TRBV5-4
CASILRTSGGQSTDTQYF
TGTGCCAGCATCCTTCGGACTAGCGGGGGGCAGAGCACAGATACGCAGTATTTT
>TRBJ2-3|NA|NA|TRBV25-1
CASISAVEGTDTQYF
TGTGCCAGCATCTCCGCAGTTGAAGGCACAGATACGCAGTATTTT
>TRBJ1-2|NA|NA|TRBV6-5
CASRLPGRGYTF
TGTGCCAGCAGGCTCCCGGGAAGAGGCTACACCTTC
>TRBJ1-5|TRBD1|NA|TRBV6-1
CASSPLFRGLQPQHF
TGTGCCAGCAGTCCCCTTTTCAGGGGGCTTCAGCCCCAGCATTTT
>TRBJ1-5|NA|few|TRBV7-8
CASSLDQGPQHF
TGTGCCAGCAGCTTAGATCAGGGGCCCCAGCATTTT
>TRBJ1-2|NA|NA|TRBV5-1
CASSPERGTMRGYTF
TGCGCCAGCAGCCCTGAAAGGGGGACTATGAGGGGCTACACCTTC
>TRBJ2-7|TRBD2|NA|TRBV7-2
CASSREVGLIYEQYF
TGTGCCAGCAGTCGGGAGGTAGGGCTAATTTACGAGCAGTACTTC
>TRBJ1-5|NA|NA|TRBV12-5
CASGFNSNQPQHF
TGTGCTAGTGGTTTCAACAGCAATCAGCCCCAGCATTTT
>TRBJ2-1|TRBD2|NA|TRBV19
CASCQRGGPNEQFF
TGTGCCAGTTGCCAGCGGGGGGGTCCCAATGAGCAGTTCTTC
>TRBJ1-1|TRBD1|NA|TRBV29-1
CSVAVRGGTEAFF
TGCAGCGTTGCGGTCAGGGGGGGCACTGAAGCTTTCTTT
>TRBJ1-1|TRBD1|NA|TRBV7-6
CASSWGQMNTEAFF
TGTGCCAGCAGCTGGGGACAGATGAACACTGAAGCTTTCTTT
>TRBJ2-3|TRBD2|few|TRBV7-9
CASSSVTSGGTDTQYF
TGTGCCAGCAGCTCGGTGACTAGCGGGGGCACAGATACGCAGTATTTT
>TRBJ2-5|NA|NA|TRBV25-1
CASSEAGPKETQYF
TGTGCCAGCAGTGAAGCAGGGCCAAAAGAGACCCAGTACTTC
>TRBJ1-1|NA|few|TRBV6-5
CASSYSTRTTEAFF
TGTGCCAGCAGTTACTCGACAAGGACCACTGAAGCTTTCTTT
>TRBJ1-2|NA|few|TRBV27
CASSLSTSHGYTF
TGTGCCAGCAGTTTATCCACATCCCATGGCTACACCTTC
>TRBJ2-1|TRBD2|NA|TRBV4-2
CASSQVTPGGAGAYNEQFF
TGTGCCAGCAGCCAGGTTACTCCCGGGGGGGCGGGCGCCTACAATGAGCAGTTCTTC
>TRBJ1-4|NA|NA|TRBV4-3
CASSQETHPNEKLFF
TGCGCCAGCAGCCAAGAAACACACCCTAATGAAAAACTGTTTTTT
>TRBJ1-1|NA|once|TRBV6-5
CASSWGTEAFF
TGTGCCAGCAGCTGGGGCACTGAAGCTTTCTTT
>TRBJ2-1|TRBD2|few|TRBV28
CASSLTSGIYNEQFF
TGTGCCAGCAGTTTAACTAGCGGGATATACAATGAGCAGTTCTTC
>TRBJ1-5|NA|NA|TRBV5-1
CASSLGLNQPQHF
TGCGCCAGCAGTCTGGGTCTCAATCAGCCCCAGCATTTT
>TRBJ2-4|NA|NA|TRBV30
CAQEAKIQGGGAKNIQYF
TGTGCTCAAGAGGCAAAGATTCAGGGGGGAGGAGCCAAAAACATTCAGTACTTC
>TRBJ1-1|TRBD1|NA|TRBV19
CASSNTFYGQGGGGAEAFF
TGTGCCAGTAGTAACACGTTTTACGGACAGGGTGGAGGTGGTGCTGAAGCTTTCTTT
>TRBJ2-1|TRBD1|NA|TRBV18
CASWNPTGGSYNEQFF
TGTGCCAGCTGGAACCCGACAGGGGGCTCCTACAATGAGCAGTTCTTC
>TRBJ2-2|TRBD1|NA|TRBV9
CASSVRGDRVTGELFF
TGTGCCAGCAGCGTGAGGGGAGACAGGGTTACCGGGGAGCTGTTTTTT
>TRBJ2-1|TRBD1|NA|TRBV2
CASSPGQAGNEQFF
TGTGCCAGCAGCCCGGGACAGGCAGGCAATGAGCAGTTCTTC
>TRBJ1-1|NA|NA|TRBV4-3
CASSQELNRVTEAFF
TGCGCCAGCAGCCAAGAATTGAACAGGGTCACTGAAGCTTTCTTT
>TRBJ1-2|NA|NA|TRBV6-1
CASSESPGTNYGYTF
TGTGCCAGCAGTGAAAGCCCCGGGACCAACTATGGCTACACCTTC
>TRBJ2-1|TRBD2|NA|TRBV10-3
CAISALLTSGLGNEQFF
TGTGCCATCAGTGCCCTCTTGACTAGCGGGCTTGGTAATGAGCAGTTCTTC
>TRBJ2-1|NA|once|TRBV4-2
CASSRGQRNYNEQFF
TGTGCCAGCAGCCGTGGACAGCGGAACTACAATGAGCAGTTCTTC
>TRBJ2-2|TRBD1|NA|TRBV9
CASSVGQGVPTGELFF
TGTGCCAGCAGCGTTGGACAGGGGGTTCCCACCGGGGAGCTGTTTTTT
>TRBJ1-1|TRBD1|NA|TRBV30
CAWSVNRGHRSEAFF
TGTGCCTGGAGTGTAAACAGGGGGCATCGAAGTGAAGCTTTCTTT
>TRBJ1-4|NA|NA|TRBV5-4
CASSLVGMGTNEKLFF
TGTGCCAGCAGCTTGGTTGGGATGGGTACTAATGAAAAACTGTTTTTT
>TRBJ2-7|TRBD2|few|TRBV5-5
CASSRQGLAGGLYEQYF
TGTGCCAGCAGCCGCCAGGGACTAGCGGGGGGGCTGTACGAGCAGTACTTC
>TRBJ2-5|NA|once|TRBV6-6
CATRDDRGTQYF
TGTGCCACCCGGGACGACCGGGGGACCCAGTACTTC